This record covers a single T cell receptor beta chain. What it binds is unknown. The sample is drawn from a study of tumor-infiltrating lymphocytes in primary liver carcinoma. About the research overall: Resection treated the patients' primary liver carcinoma. Study conclusions and caveats: Tumor region pairs overlapped more than did tumor-adjacent and tumor-blood pairs. The top-250-clone fraction was significantly higher in tumors than in blood (p = 0.039).

Alongside blood RNA obtained from unsorted whole blood, germline DNA was also extracted. The study enrolled treatment-naive patients with chronic HBV infection. Germline assignment: CDR1 MNHEY and CDR2 SVGAGI. V shed 2 bases, J shed 4 bases, and the junction held 8 bases outside the gene matches. This CDR3 is built from 15 residues. Reverse transcription of approximately 0.55 ug total RNA with a constant-region primer produced TCR beta cDNA. Three nested multiplex PCR rounds of slightly modified ARM-PCR generated TCR beta libraries. Both of the initial two PCR rounds ran for roughly 11 cycles and employed TRBV1-TRBV30 forward primers alongside a C-beta reverse primer. A single record per CDR3 protein comes from TCRdb applying MiXCR to the multiplex PCR reads. Of about 210,000 distinct CDR3 sequences in the sample, less than 65% were seen once.

The material sequenced was peripheral blood. This rearrangement joins TRBV6-5 to TRBJ2-7; 7 bases align to TRBD2. This receptor was taken from a woman between 55 and 75 years old with primary liver carcinoma and hepatitis B virus infection. CDR3 nucleotides: TGTGCCAGCAGTTACATGGGGCCTAGCGGTTACGAGCAGTACTTC. Translation: CASSYMGPSGYEQYF.